Below, 6 T cell receptor beta chains from the same sample are listed, as sequenced in a study of shared clonotypes between healthy human individuals. TCRdb keeps only in-frame clones here, not all; method: immunoSEQ multiplex PCR. Of some 2,400,000 clones listed, approximately 94% were seen once; the top ten hold 0.13%. The sample taken for sequencing was naive CD4+ T cells sorted from blood. Subset denoted: CD45RA+ positively selected. Receptors were obtained from a man in his late teens or twenties in good health.

This chain connects TRBV27 to TRBJ2-1; D ambiguous. The CDR3 contains 14 residues. The germline CDR1 and CDR2 sequences are MNHEY and SMNVEV (reference sequence). Trimming took off 0 bases at V and 5 bases at J, with 8 bases between the two ends. The CDR3 DNA reads TGTGCCAGCAGTTTATCCAACCTCAACAATGAGCAGTTCTTC. This gives the protein CASSLSNLNNEQFF.

This rearrangement joins TRBV5-4 to TRBJ1-4, with a tentative D call TRBD1 (5 bases). The germline V and J ends were trimmed by 4 bases and 6 bases, with 10 bases remaining between them. Germline V gene data show CDR1 as SGHNT and CDR2 as YYREEE (reference sequence). The CDR3 has 13 amino acids. CDR3 coding DNA: TGTGCCAGCAGCCAGAGGGGTGATGAAAAACTGTTTTTT. It is translated as CASSQRGDEKLFF.

The V call is TRBV6-4, the J call TRBJ2-1; D remains unclear. Germline V gene sequence: CDR1 MRHNA, CDR2 SNTAGT. Deletions cut 5 bases from V and 9 bases from J, with 17 bases between. This CDR3 is 14 amino acids long. This CDR3 is CASSTPVGIAEQFF. CDR3 nucleotide sequence: TGTGCCAGCAGTACCCCAGTGGGCATCGCTGAGCAGTTCTTC.

The chain is built from TRBV29-1 and TRBJ2-7, with D unresolved. With 4 bases removed from V and 3 bases from J, the gap between germline ends came to 13 bases. Germline lookup yields CDR1 SQVTM and CDR2 ANQGSEA. There are 13 residues in the CDR3. DNA of the CDR3: TGCAGCGTTGTAAGGCAGGAAAACTACGAGCAGTACTTC. Translated, it gives CSVVRQENYEQYF.

The chain's CDR3 is CASGQGENREQFF. The CDR3 DNA is TGTGCCTCTGGACAGGGGGAGAATCGTGAGCAGTTCTTC. The chain links TRBV10-3 to TRBJ2-1, with 10 bases lining up with TRBD1. V dropped 11 bases and J dropped 9; count of bases not matched to a gene: 10. The CDR3 loop spans 13 amino acids. From germline, CDR1 is ENHRY and CDR2 SYGVKD.

The chain recombines TRBV5-4 with TRBJ2-7; TRBD1 matches 9 bases. V was pared by 4 bases and J by 5 bases, with 7 bases of the junction left unmatched. The germline V gene has CDR1 SGHNT and CDR2 YYREEE (reference sequence). The CDR3 contains 14 residues. The DNA for the CDR3 is TGTGCCAGCAGCCCACAGGGGGCGAGGAACGAGCAGTACTTC. Translated, it gives CASSPQGARNEQYF. Based on the CDR3 plus reference TRBV5-4 and TRBJ2-7, the full variable domain is ETGVTQSPTHLIKTRGQQVTLRCSSQSGHNTVSWYQQALGQGPQFIFQYYREEENGRGNFPPRFSGLQFPNYSSELNVNALELDDSALYLCASSPQGARNEQYFGPGTRLTVT.